This T cell receptor beta chain is from a study of identical twins (dated by TCRdb to about 2016). Study-level background: To test whether fetal clonotypes persist, the study used deep sequencing on TCR alpha and beta repertoires from monozygotic twins, unrelated adults of various ages, and cord blood. To rule out contamination, replicate twin experiments were performed at different times with different library preparation protocols. The paper's findings and limits, for the study overall: In monozygotic twins, recombination models systematically underestimated out-of-frame TCR alpha sharing, but the models matched the sharing seen between unrelated individuals. Compared with coincidental sharing between unrelated individuals, an excess of low generation-probability sequences was observed among out-of-frame TCR alpha sequences shared between twins. In beta out-of-frame sequences, excess twin sharing was weaker, because having fewer shared sequences lowered the signal-to-noise ratio. Abundant cord blood beta clonotypes had fewer insertions, young adult naive repertoires showed a similar but weaker trend, and memory repertoires showed no such trend. Zero-insertion analyses could be partly confounded by invariant T cells such as MAIT and iNKT, though diverse VJ usage argued against such confounding for most clonotypes. Because the same donors could not be followed over many years, the conclusions depended on cross-sectional statistical analysis.

Only healthy Caucasian donors were included. Three pairs of female monozygotic twins, all aged roughly 18 to 29 years, were included in the twin cohort. Peripheral blood mononuclear cells were the source from which RNA for the TCR libraries was isolated. On this clonotype: The target of this receptor is not known. No quality values exist for individual bases; no much larger clone is one base distant.

Library creation used 5' RACE. For sequencing, an Illumina HiSeq 2000 was employed. A universal primer binding site was added through template switching, and the final cDNA carried a unique molecular identifier so that TCR cDNA molecules could be counted accurately. Specific primers in the conserved constant-segment region were used to synthesize first-strand cDNA for TCR alpha and beta chains. To control for contamination, every cDNA library carried two barcodes: a SMART-Mk sample barcode plus Illumina barcodes. TruSeq adapter sequences and Illumina sample barcodes were added in two successive PCR steps. The TCR alpha and beta cDNA libraries were sequenced on the Illumina HiSeq platform using custom primers. For the original study's pipeline: MiGEC was used to process raw reads and extract unique molecular identifiers, and MiXCR was used to find CDR3 positions. Recombination models were inferred per individual with the repgenHMM and IGoR tools using an EM algorithm. The analysis of shared clonotypes was done with the tcR package in R, with sharing normalized by the product of cloneset sizes. To study raw recombination without the effects of thymic and clonal selection, out-of-frame nonproductive sequences were analyzed. The raw public reads went through TCRdb reprocessing: fastp at Q25, MiXCR clone calling, in-frame beta chains kept. Each CDR3 protein appears once, grouped with its most common genes and DNA. It is TCRdb's table, rather than the study itself, that gives the V and J calls and clone size. The sample table lists about 700,000 distinct CDR3 sequences, 8.5% to 9.5% of them with a count of one. In total, the top ten clones hold 0.85% to 1% of the sample.

The data were also submitted as part of a second study, on yellow fever vaccine responses in identical twins. Per the second study: According to the authors, in identical twins the way T cells responded to vaccination appeared partly convergent and partly personalized. In the study, vaccine-responding T cell clones were precisely tracked in identical twins.

The TCR comes from a woman under 30 in good health. The source material was PBMCs.

In nucleotide form, the sequence is TGTGCCAGCTCACCGCTGTATTCTAGCACAGATACGCAGTATTTT. It is translated as CASSPLYSSTDTQYF. The V and J genes are TRBV18 and TRBJ2-3, with no D gene named confidently. Between the V and J ends, shortened by 3 bases and 0 bases respectively, the junction contains 10 bases. Based on the germline V gene, the CDR1 and CDR2 sequences are KGHSH and LQKENI. The CDR3 numbers 15 residues from cysteine through phenylalanine. Solely the CDR3 DNA is kept, with 45 bases framed from the first base.